The 20 T cell receptor beta chains listed next were all sequenced from one sample in a study of CD8 T cells in Susac syndrome. Reverse transcription of about 0.5 to 1 ug RNA used random hexamers. TCRdb reanalysed the immunoSEQ multiplex PCR reads using MiXCR and keeps one entry per CDR3 protein. The sample shows some 200,000 distinct CDR3 sequences, roughly 95% of them seen only once. Sequencing was done on a sample of CD4+ T cells from PBMCs. Receptors were obtained from a human donor with Susac syndrome.

The gene calls are TRBV30 and TRBJ2-4; D unclear. Germline lookup yields CDR1 GTSNPN and CDR2 SVGIG (reference sequence). The CDR3 spans 16 residues. Between the trimmed V and J ends, which lost 0 bases and 0 bases, there was a span of 12 bases. DNA for the CDR3: TGTGCCTGGAGTGTCGGCGGCCCCTTAGCCAAAAACATTCAGTACTTC. Its translation: CAWSVGGPLAKNIQYF.

The rearrangement links TRBV12-3 or TRBV12-4 to TRBJ1-1; D unclear. Deletions cut 2 bases from V and 6 bases from J, with 4 bases between. This CDR3 contains 11 residues. CDR3 sequence (DNA): TGTGCCAGCAGTTTAAGTCCTGAAGCTTTCTTT. It is translated as CASSLSPEAFF.

The chain carries TRBV5-1 and TRBJ1-1; TRBD1 agrees at 9 bases. This CDR3 spans 15 amino acids. The germline CDR1 and CDR2 sequences are SGHRS and YFSETQ. J was trimmed by 2 bases and V by 0 bases; bases with no gene match: 2. The DNA of the CDR3 is TGCGCCAGCAGCTTGGGGGGACAGGGAAACACTGAAGCTTTCTTT. As protein: CASSLGGQGNTEAFF.

This chain uses TRBV20-1 with TRBJ1-2, with 7 nucleotides matching TRBD1. Germline-derived CDR1 and CDR2 are DFQATT and SNEGSKA (reference sequence). V lost 8 bases and J lost 4; bases outside the gene matches: 19. The length of the CDR3 is 16 residues. CDR3 loop: CSSKGQPNIDAYGYTF. The CDR3 region has the DNA TGCAGTTCTAAGGGACAGCCGAATATCGACGCCTATGGCTACACCTTC.

V is TRBV12-3 or TRBV12-4 and J is TRBJ2-7, with TRBD1 identical over 9 bases. After removal of 6 bases from V and 3 bases from J, the junction contained 9 bases not matched to a gene. The CDR3 has 15 residues. The CDR3 DNA reads as TGTGCCAGCAGCTACGGACAGGGGTTTATCTACGAGCAGTACTTC. Protein: CASSYGQGFIYEQYF.

The CDR3 region is CASSGTSVNEQFF. The CDR3 nucleotides read TGTGCCAGCAGCGGGACTAGCGTCAATGAGCAGTTCTTC. The chain joins TRBV9 to TRBJ2-1, with TRBD2 matching over 9 bases. Germline V gives CDR1 SGDLS, CDR2 YYNGEE. Unmatched junction bases numbered 1, after V lost 3 bases and J lost 6 bases. The CDR3 loop spans 13 amino acids. The complete variable domain, with remaining parts taken from reference TRBV9 and TRBJ2-1, reads DSGVTQTPKHLITATGQRVTLRCSPRSGDLSVYWYQQSLDQGLQFLIQYYNGEERAKGNILERFSAQQFPDLHSELNLSSLELGDSALYFCASSGTSVNEQFFGPGTRLTVL.

This clonotype was counted a few times. The rearrangement joins TRBV29-1 to TRBJ2-5, with a possible D match to TRBD1 (5 bases). The CDR3 totals 11 residues. Germline V gene data show CDR1 as SQVTM and CDR2 as ANQGSEA. V was clipped by 5 bases and J by 5 bases, with 9 bases between them. The CDR3 protein is CSVLKGETQYF. For the CDR3, the DNA is TGCAGCGTTCTCAAGGGGGAGACCCAGTACTTC.

This clonotype was found once. The rearrangement joins TRBV4-2 to TRBJ2-5, with TRBD2 matching 8 bases. The CDR3 has 17 residues. The V gene's germline CDR1 is LGHNA and CDR2 YNFKEQ. V trimming: 0 bases; J trimming: 2 bases; junction bases outside the gene matches: 8. The CDR3 sequence: CASSQDLRRGAQETQYF. CDR3 nucleotide sequence: TGTGCCAGCAGCCAAGATCTTCGGCGGGGGGCTCAAGAGACCCAGTACTTC.

The rearrangement uses TRBV11-1 and TRBJ1-2, with D uncertain. V dropped 5 bases and J dropped 6 bases, with 16 bases sitting between them. Germline V gene sequence: CDR1 SGHAT, CDR2 FQDESV (reference sequence). This CDR3 has 14 amino acids. The CDR3 protein is CASSPDRTFHGYTF. The DNA of the CDR3 is TGTGCCAGCAGCCCGGACCGGACCTTCCATGGCTACACCTTC.

The J gene is TRBJ1-1, the V gene TRBV30; D remains unclear. The CDR3 runs to 12 residues. Deletions cut 5 bases from V and 3 bases from J, with 10 bases between. Per germline, CDR1 GTSNPN and CDR2 SVGIG (reference sequence). The CDR3 DNA follows: TGTGCCTGGGCCGGGGAGGACACTGAAGCTTTCTTT. Protein product: CAWAGEDTEAFF.

CDR3: CASSSRGGDPYEQYF. The CDR3 DNA reads TGTGCCAGCAGTTCTCGTGGAGGTGACCCCTACGAGCAGTACTTC. The chain uses TRBV11-2 and TRBJ2-7; TRBD2 might be the D (5 bases). Germline CDR1 reads SGHAT; CDR2 reads FQNNGV. The length of the CDR3 is 15 residues. Trimming cost V 6 bases and J 2 bases, with 17 bases left between them.

The chain recombines TRBV7-8 with TRBJ2-6; D is unclear. The CDR3 has 15 amino acids. Per germline, CDR1 SGHVS and CDR2 FQNEAQ. V was trimmed by 4 bases and J by 4 bases, leaving 11 bases between them. CDR3 sequence (DNA): TGTGCCAGCAGCTCCTACCAAGACGGGGCCAACGTCCTGACTTTC. Its protein is CASSSYQDGANVLTF. Full variable domain (outside the CDR3, taken from reference TRBV7-8 and TRBJ2-6): GAGVSQSPRYKVAKRGQDVALRCDPISGHVSLFWYQQALGQGPEFLTYFQNEAQLDKSGLPSDRFFAERPEGSVSTLKIQRTQQEDSAVYLCASSSYQDGANVLTFGAGSRLTVL.

The chain couples TRBV30 to TRBJ1-3; no firm D call. Trimming took 2 bases from V and 0 from J, leaving 14 bases between them. The CDR3 runs 16 residues. Germline values: CDR1 GTSNPN, CDR2 SVGIG (reference sequence). The CDR3 loop is CAWSPPRHRSGNTIYF. The CDR3 coding sequence is TGTGCCTGGAGTCCCCCCCGGCACCGCTCTGGAAACACCATATATTTT.

The chain combines TRBV4-3 with TRBJ1-1; tentatively, D is TRBD1 (6 bases). The CDR3 spans 12 residues. V was clipped by 2 bases and J by 10 bases, with 11 bases between them. Germline assignment: CDR1 LGHNA and CDR2 YSLEER. The CDR3 is CASSQIQGSAFF. As DNA, the CDR3 is TGCGCCAGCAGCCAAATACAGGGTTCAGCTTTCTTT.

The rearrangement joins TRBV27 to TRBJ2-3; D unresolved. Germline CDR1 MNHEY, CDR2 SMNVEV (reference sequence). Deletions cut 6 bases from V and 4 bases from J, with 11 bases between. The CDR3 contains 13 residues. The CDR3 loop is CASSPLMPDTQYF. In DNA form, the CDR3 reads TGTGCCAGCAGCCCCCTAATGCCAGATACGCAGTATTTT.

V usage is TRBV28 and J usage is TRBJ2-3; no clear D gene. CDR3 length equals 13 residues. Per germline, CDR1 MDHEN and CDR2 SYDVKM. Deletions cut 3 bases from V and 2 bases from J, with 6 bases between. CDR3 sequence: CASSLPNTDTQYF. CDR3 sequence (DNA): TGTGCCAGCAGTTTGCCTAACACAGATACGCAGTATTTT.

The gene calls are TRBV6-2 or TRBV6-3 and TRBJ2-5, with TRBD2 matching 11 bases. With 7 bases clipped from V and 2 bases from J, the junction kept 6 bases outside the gene matches. Germline values: CDR1 MNHEY, CDR2 SVGEGT. This CDR3 contains 15 residues. The CDR3 coding sequence is TGTGCCAGCACACTAGCGGGGGCCTCTCAAGAGACCCAGTACTTC. This translates into CASTLAGASQETQYF.

The CDR3 DNA reads TGCAGTGCTAGAGAGACAGGGCGCTCACCCCTCCACTTT. This translates into CSARETGRSPLHF. This chain links TRBV20-1 with TRBJ1-6, with 7 bases that match TRBD1. Trimming took 0 bases from V and 10 from J; bases not matched to a gene: 3. CDR3 length equals 13 residues. Germline V gives CDR1 DFQATT, CDR2 SNEGSKA (reference sequence).

The genes are TRBV5-1 and TRBJ2-3; 7 bases fit TRBD2. The V and J ends lost 3 bases and 2 bases, in that order; junction bases with no gene match: 9. This CDR3 is 16 amino acids long. Germline assignment: CDR1 SGHRS and CDR2 YFSETQ. The CDR3 bases are TGCGCCAGCAGCTCGACGGGGGGAACTCCCACAGATACGCAGTATTTT. Translating it yields CASSSTGGTPTDTQYF.

This chain links TRBV9 with TRBJ2-3, with 7 bases identical to TRBD2. V dropped 4 bases and J dropped 0; count of bases not matched to a gene: 8. The CDR3 consists of 16 residues. Germline V gives CDR1 SGDLS, CDR2 YYNGEE. The CDR3 sequence: CASSFNHGGSTDTQYF. CDR3 coding DNA: TGTGCCAGCAGCTTCAACCACGGGGGGAGCACAGATACGCAGTATTTT.